The 5 T cell receptor beta chains given below trace back to one sample, sequenced in a study of blood T cell repertoires in COVID-19. Generated by immunoSEQ multiplex PCR, the TCRdb table keeps only in-frame clones and is missing some. The sample yields tens of thousands of clones, around 90% seen once. Sequenced material: peripheral blood. The receptors originated from a human donor in a cohort sampled during active COVID-19.

The V and J genes are TRBV20-1 and TRBJ2-7, with TRBD1 identical over 7 bases. CDR1 is DFQATT, CDR2 SNEGSKA, per germline (reference sequence). With 3 bases clipped from V and 2 bases from J, the junction kept 4 bases outside the gene matches. The CDR3 consists of 13 residues. Here the CDR3 reads CSASDGQAYEQYF. CDR3 nucleotides: TGCAGTGCTAGTGATGGACAGGCCTACGAGCAGTACTTC.

The chain recombines TRBV24-1 with TRBJ2-3, with a possible D match to TRBD2 (5 bases). V lost 4 bases and J 0 bases, leaving 10 bases between the germline ends. The CDR3 runs 15 residues. CDR1 is KGHDR, CDR2 SFDVKD, per germline. The CDR3 coding sequence is TGTGCCACCAGTGAGTCCGGACTGAGCACAGATACGCAGTATTTT. Translated, it gives CATSESGLSTDTQYF.

This clone was observed a single time. V gene TRBV19 combines with J gene TRBJ1-5; possible D gene TRBD1, 6 bases. V lost 3 bases and J 2 bases, leaving 14 bases between the germline ends. Germline V CDR1 and CDR2: LNHDA, SQIVND (reference sequence). The CDR3 loop spans 16 amino acids. CDR3 DNA sequence: TGTGCCAGTAGTATTGGGGGGGCTGGAGGCAATCAGCCCCAGCATTTT. This gives the protein CASSIGGAGGNQPQHF. The complete variable domain, with remaining parts taken from reference TRBV19 and TRBJ1-5, reads DGGITQSPKYLFRKEGQNVTLSCEQNLNHDAMYWYRQDPGQGLRLIYYSQIVNDFQKGDIAEGYSVSREKKESFPLTVTSAQKNPTAFYLCASSIGGAGGNQPQHFGDGTRLSIL.

Only one count was recorded for this clone. The chain carries TRBV5-4 and TRBJ2-3; tentatively, D is TRBD2 (5 bases). The germline V and J ends were trimmed by 4 bases and 3 bases, with 18 bases remaining between them. The CDR3 runs 16 residues. The germline V gene has CDR1 SGHNT and CDR2 YYREEE (reference sequence). In DNA, the CDR3 is TGTGCCAGCAGCCCACCGGGGTTCCAGAATACAGATACGCAGTATTTT. This sequence encodes CASSPPGFQNTDTQYF.

This chain links TRBV7-2 with TRBJ2-5; TRBD2 matches 7 bases. With V trimmed by 5 bases and J by 4 bases, 7 bases remained unmatched. This CDR3 is 14 amino acids long. Germline CDR1 and CDR2: SGHTA and FQGNSA. CDR3 region: CASSGGGIVETQYF. DNA for the CDR3: TGTGCCAGCAGCGGGGGGGGTATAGTAGAGACCCAGTACTTC.